This T cell receptor (beta chain) stems from a study of CD8+ T cells in alopecia areata. Alopecia areata patients gave lesional scalp punch biopsies and peripheral blood samples. Sorting separated CD4+ and CD8+ T cells out of PBMCs. Sequencing relied on a cDNA template that was reverse transcribed from extracted RNA. TCRdb's table, derived via immunoSEQ multiplex PCR, lists solely in-frame clones and lacks some. The sample includes 110,000 or so clones, roughly two fifths of them seen just once. Whole-study findings and limits: Normal scalp showed lower clonality than lesional scalp, especially alopecia totalis/universalis.

V lost 5 bases and J lost 0; bases outside the gene matches: 0. Per the germline V gene, CDR1 is MDHEN and CDR2 is SYDVKM. CDR3 size: 13 residues. Details on this clone: Antigen: not known.

The clonotype comes from a human donor with alopecia areata. The sample comprised CD4+ T cells sorted from blood. V is TRBV28 and J is TRBJ2-7; 8 bases map to TRBD1. The DNA for the CDR3 is TGTGCCAGCAGTACAGGGGGCTCCTACGAGCAGTACTTC. As protein: CASSTGGSYEQYF.